The rows below give T cell receptor beta chains drawn from one sample of a study of T cells in localized non-small cell lung cancer. Sequencing was performed with immunoSEQ multiplex PCR; in TCRdb, only in-frame clones are kept and a portion is missing. This sample has roughly 53,000 clones, with approximately 88% found just once. Sequenced here: peripheral blood mononuclear cells, sampled before any cancer treatment. The origin of the receptors is a man aged 40 to 69 with stage III lung adenocarcinoma. CDR3s include the opening cysteine and the closing phenylalanine or tryptophan. D genes are given only for firm matches. Only some rows state a clone size, as once, few, many or a class for expanded clones.

d_call: TRBD1
clone_size: NA
j_call: TRBJ1-2
v_call: TRBV10-3
cdr3_aa: CAIGGQGAGYTF
cdr3_nt: TGTGCCATCGGCGGACAGGGGGCCGGCTACACCTTC

d_call: NA
clone_size: NA
j_call: TRBJ2-7
v_call: TRBV13
cdr3_aa: CASSLDGEKGPGSPRNEQYF
cdr3_nt: TGTGCCAGCAGCTTAGACGGTGAGAAGGGCCCAGGGTCCCCACGGAACGAGCAGTACTTC

d_call: TRBD1
clone_size: NA
j_call: TRBJ2-5
v_call: TRBV10-3
cdr3_aa: CAISAQQGQVETQYF
cdr3_nt: TGTGCCATCAGTGCTCAACAGGGGCAAGTTGAGACCCAGTACTTC

d_call: TRBD2
clone_size: NA
j_call: TRBJ2-3
v_call: TRBV5-1
cdr3_aa: CASSRQGGRDTDTQYF
cdr3_nt: TGCGCCAGCAGCCGGCAGGGCGGGAGAGACACAGATACGCAGTATTTT

d_call: TRBD2
clone_size: NA
j_call: TRBJ2-5
v_call: TRBV10-1
cdr3_aa: CASKRPGTSEGWRETQYF
cdr3_nt: TGCGCCAGCAAAAGACCCGGGACTAGCGAGGGATGGCGGGAGACCCAGTACTTC

d_call: NA
clone_size: NA
j_call: TRBJ2-5
v_call: TRBV7-3
cdr3_aa: CASSLGVQGSETQYF
cdr3_nt: TGTGCCAGCAGCTTAGGGGTCCAGGGGTCAGAGACCCAGTACTTC

d_call: TRBD2
clone_size: NA
j_call: TRBJ2-1
v_call: TRBV27
cdr3_aa: CASSFPGLAVNEQFF
cdr3_nt: TGTGCCAGCAGTTTCCCGGGACTAGCGGTGAATGAGCAGTTCTTC

d_call: NA
clone_size: NA
j_call: TRBJ1-6
v_call: TRBV19
cdr3_aa: CASSPSRGRTALHF
cdr3_nt: TGTGCCAGTAGTCCAAGCAGGGGCCGGACGGCCCTCCACTTT

d_call: NA
clone_size: NA
j_call: TRBJ2-1
v_call: TRBV7-9
cdr3_aa: CASSLVAAVDNEQFF
cdr3_nt: TGTGCCAGCAGCTTGGTAGCGGCAGTCGACAATGAGCAGTTCTTC

d_call: TRBD1
clone_size: NA
j_call: TRBJ1-5
v_call: TRBV19
cdr3_aa: CASTYGTGPNQPQHF
cdr3_nt: TGTGCCAGTACCTACGGGACAGGGCCAAATCAGCCCCAGCATTTT

d_call: NA
clone_size: NA
j_call: TRBJ1-4
v_call: TRBV19
cdr3_aa: CASSIRAGANEKLFF
cdr3_nt: TGTGCCAGTAGTATAAGGGCAGGGGCGAATGAAAAACTGTTTTTT

d_call: TRBD1
clone_size: NA
j_call: TRBJ1-5
v_call: TRBV28
cdr3_aa: CASSWTGANQPQHF
cdr3_nt: TGTGCCAGCAGTTGGACAGGGGCTAATCAGCCCCAGCATTTT

d_call: NA
clone_size: NA
j_call: TRBJ2-5
v_call: TRBV7-3
cdr3_aa: CASSFTAGSGETQYF
cdr3_nt: TGTGCCAGCAGCTTTACGGCGGGATCGGGAGAGACCCAGTACTTC

d_call: NA
clone_size: NA
j_call: TRBJ2-1
v_call: TRBV7-9
cdr3_aa: CASRRGAGYNEQFF
cdr3_nt: TGTGCCAGCAGGCGCGGGGCCGGCTACAATGAGCAGTTCTTC

d_call: NA
clone_size: NA
j_call: TRBJ1-1
v_call: TRBV5-4
cdr3_aa: CASSPPGNTEAFF
cdr3_nt: TGTGCCAGCAGCCCCCCGGGGAACACTGAAGCTTTCTTT

d_call: NA
clone_size: NA
j_call: TRBJ1-5
v_call: TRBV30
cdr3_aa: CAWSPIGGDQPQHF
cdr3_nt: TGTGCCTGGAGTCCCATCGGGGGAGATCAGCCCCAGCATTTT

d_call: NA
clone_size: NA
j_call: TRBJ2-5
v_call: TRBV19
cdr3_aa: CASSVSPQGGAQYF
cdr3_nt: TGTGCCAGTAGTGTTTCGCCTCAGGGTGGGGCCCAGTACTTC

d_call: NA
clone_size: NA
j_call: TRBJ1-1
v_call: TRBV11-2
cdr3_aa: CASSLEVNTEAFF
cdr3_nt: TGTGCCAGCAGCTTAGAAGTGAACACTGAAGCTTTCTTT

d_call: NA
clone_size: NA
j_call: TRBJ2-1
v_call: TRBV14
cdr3_aa: CASSQLPQNGNEQFF
cdr3_nt: TGTGCCAGCAGCCAACTCCCACAGAACGGCAATGAGCAGTTCTTC

d_call: NA
clone_size: NA
j_call: TRBJ2-7
v_call: TRBV9
cdr3_aa: CASSVDGQGKQQYF
cdr3_nt: TGTGCCAGCAGCGTAGATGGGCAGGGAAAACAGCAGTACTTC

d_call: NA
clone_size: NA
j_call: TRBJ2-5
v_call: TRBV10-3
cdr3_aa: CASTKEGTTQETQYF
cdr3_nt: TGTGCCAGCACAAAGGAGGGCACCACCCAAGAGACCCAGTACTTC

d_call: NA
clone_size: NA
j_call: TRBJ2-5
v_call: TRBV19
cdr3_aa: CASSTSREETQYF
cdr3_nt: TGTGCCAGTAGTACCAGCAGGGAAGAGACCCAGTACTTC

d_call: NA
clone_size: NA
j_call: TRBJ1-1
v_call: TRBV7-2
cdr3_aa: CASSLALGSLGTEAFF
cdr3_nt: TGTGCCAGCAGCTTAGCGCTGGGCAGCTTAGGCACTGAAGCTTTCTTT

d_call: TRBD1
clone_size: NA
j_call: TRBJ1-2
v_call: TRBV7-9
cdr3_aa: CASSLGTGLAGYTF
cdr3_nt: TGTGCCAGCAGCTTAGGGACAGGGCTTGCCGGCTACACCTTC

d_call: TRBD2
clone_size: NA
j_call: TRBJ2-3
v_call: TRBV19
cdr3_aa: CASEGGASGPDTQYF
cdr3_nt: TGTGCCAGTGAGGGTGGGGCTAGCGGTCCAGATACGCAGTATTTT

d_call: NA
clone_size: NA
j_call: TRBJ2-7
v_call: TRBV27
cdr3_aa: CASSLGAGSSYEQYF
cdr3_nt: TGTGCCAGCAGTTTAGGGGCGGGGAGCTCCTACGAGCAGTACTTC

d_call: NA
clone_size: NA
j_call: TRBJ2-5
v_call: TRBV2
cdr3_aa: CASRRHEQETQYF
cdr3_nt: TGTGCCAGCAGACGACACGAACAAGAGACCCAGTACTTC

d_call: TRBD2
clone_size: NA
j_call: TRBJ2-1
v_call: TRBV19
cdr3_aa: CASSINGRASDEQFF
cdr3_nt: TGTGCCAGTAGTATAAACGGGAGGGCCTCGGATGAGCAGTTCTTC

d_call: NA
clone_size: NA
j_call: TRBJ2-7
v_call: TRBV6-5
cdr3_aa: CASSPGPTSYEQYF
cdr3_nt: TGTGCCAGCAGCCCGGGACCCACCTCCTACGAGCAGTACTTC

d_call: NA
clone_size: NA
j_call: TRBJ2-1
v_call: TRBV2
cdr3_aa: CASSAGSSYNEQFF
cdr3_nt: TGTGCCAGCAGTGCAGGGAGCTCCTACAATGAGCAGTTCTTC

d_call: NA
clone_size: once
j_call: TRBJ1-2
v_call: TRBV9
cdr3_aa: CASRDDRANYGYTF
cdr3_nt: TGTGCCAGCAGGGATGACAGAGCTAACTATGGCTACACCTTC

d_call: NA
clone_size: few
j_call: TRBJ1-2
v_call: TRBV7-9
cdr3_aa: CASTITGIEGYTF
cdr3_nt: TGTGCCAGCACCATCACAGGGATAGAGGGCTACACCTTC

d_call: NA
clone_size: NA
j_call: TRBJ1-6
v_call: TRBV7-2
cdr3_aa: CASSLGHAYNSPLHF
cdr3_nt: TGTGCCAGCAGCTTGGGACACGCGTATAATTCACCCCTCCACTTT

d_call: NA
clone_size: NA
j_call: TRBJ2-3
v_call: TRBV12-2
cdr3_aa: CASRHIGGANTDTQYF
cdr3_nt: TGTGCAAGTCGCCACATCGGGGGGGCGAACACAGATACGCAGTATTTT

d_call: TRBD1
clone_size: NA
j_call: TRBJ2-7
v_call: TRBV19
cdr3_aa: CASSPTGQGGEQYF
cdr3_nt: TGTGCCAGTAGTCCGACGGGACAGGGTGGCGAGCAGTACTTC

d_call: NA
clone_size: NA
j_call: TRBJ1-1
v_call: TRBV5-4
cdr3_aa: CASSAGRDTEAFF
cdr3_nt: TGTGCCAGCAGCGCGGGGCGGGACACTGAAGCTTTCTTT

d_call: NA
clone_size: NA
j_call: TRBJ2-1
v_call: TRBV14
cdr3_aa: CASSLAEDFYNEQFF
cdr3_nt: TGTGCCAGCAGCCTAGCGGAAGATTTCTACAATGAGCAGTTCTTC

d_call: NA
clone_size: NA
j_call: TRBJ2-3
v_call: TRBV5-1
cdr3_aa: CASRGTATDTQYF
cdr3_nt: TGCGCCAGCAGGGGTACCGCCACAGATACGCAGTATTTT

d_call: TRBD2
clone_size: NA
j_call: TRBJ2-3
v_call: TRBV10-3
cdr3_aa: CASRSTGLAGADTQYF
cdr3_nt: TGTGCCAGCAGGAGTACGGGACTAGCGGGGGCAGATACGCAGTATTTT

d_call: NA
clone_size: once
j_call: TRBJ2-5
v_call: TRBV5-1
cdr3_aa: CASSLDETQYF
cdr3_nt: TGCGCCAGCAGCCTCGACGAGACCCAGTACTTC

d_call: NA
clone_size: few
j_call: TRBJ2-7
v_call: TRBV2
cdr3_aa: CASSYIQGPDEQYF
cdr3_nt: TGTGCCAGCAGTTACATACAAGGGCCGGACGAGCAGTACTTC

d_call: NA
clone_size: many
j_call: TRBJ1-1
v_call: TRBV19
cdr3_aa: CASRAPTGTEAFF
cdr3_nt: TGTGCCAGTCGGGCCCCGACGGGCACTGAAGCTTTCTTT

d_call: NA
clone_size: NA
j_call: TRBJ2-6
v_call: TRBV27
cdr3_aa: CASKGPGANVLTF
cdr3_nt: TGTGCCAGCAAAGGGCCTGGGGCCAACGTCCTGACTTTC

d_call: TRBD1
clone_size: few
j_call: TRBJ1-5
v_call: TRBV4-3
cdr3_aa: CASSQGRQGGQPQHF
cdr3_nt: TGCGCCAGCAGCCAGGGGCGACAGGGAGGTCAGCCCCAGCATTTT

d_call: NA
clone_size: NA
j_call: TRBJ1-1
v_call: TRBV11-3
cdr3_aa: CASSPTRMNTEAFF
cdr3_nt: TGTGCCAGCAGCCCGACCCGAATGAACACTGAAGCTTTCTTT